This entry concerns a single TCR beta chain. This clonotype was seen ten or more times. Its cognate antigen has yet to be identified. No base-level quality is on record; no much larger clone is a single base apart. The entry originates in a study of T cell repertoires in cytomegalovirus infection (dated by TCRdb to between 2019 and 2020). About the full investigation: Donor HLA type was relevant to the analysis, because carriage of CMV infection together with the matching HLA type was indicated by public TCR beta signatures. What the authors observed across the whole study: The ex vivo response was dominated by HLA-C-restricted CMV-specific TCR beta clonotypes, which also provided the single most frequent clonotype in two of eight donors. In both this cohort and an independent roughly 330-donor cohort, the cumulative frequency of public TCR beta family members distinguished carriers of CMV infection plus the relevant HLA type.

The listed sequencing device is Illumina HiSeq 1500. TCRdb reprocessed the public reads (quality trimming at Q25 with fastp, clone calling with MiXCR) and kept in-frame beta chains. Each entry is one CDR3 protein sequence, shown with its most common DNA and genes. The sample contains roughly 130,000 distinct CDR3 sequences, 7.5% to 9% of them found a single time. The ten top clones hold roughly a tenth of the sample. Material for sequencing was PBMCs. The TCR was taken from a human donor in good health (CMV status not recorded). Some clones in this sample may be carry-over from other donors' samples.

The base sequence is TGCGCCAGCAGCTTGGCGGTCCCACTAGCCCGCTCCTACAATGAGCAGTTCTTC. This sequence encodes CASSLAVPLARSYNEQFF. The chain couples TRBV5-1 to TRBJ2-1; TRBD2 is a weak D gene call, 6 bases matching. The germline ends are 16 bases apart after V is trimmed by 0 bases and J by 0 bases. Per the germline V gene, SGHRS is the CDR1 and YFSETQ is the CDR2. From its cysteine to its phenylalanine, the CDR3 spans 18 amino acids. This entry keeps only the CDR3 DNA: 54 bases, framed from base 1. The reference TRBV5-1 and TRBJ2-1 proteins fill in what lies around the CDR3, so the full variable domain reads KAGVTQTPRYLIKTRGQQVTLSCSPISGHRSVSWYQQTPGQGLQFLFEYFSETQRNKGNFPGRFSGRQFSNSRSEMNVSTLELGDSALYLCASSLAVPLARSYNEQFFGPGTRLTVL.